This T cell receptor beta chain was captured by sequencing in a study of STAT5B mutations in CD4+ large granular lymphocyte leukemia. Whole-study findings and limits: Compared with healthy controls (2/35), patient top clones favored TRBV06 (8/27).

Of note for this clone: Antigen specificity is unknown.

Germline V gene data show CDR1 as LNHDA and CDR2 as SQIVND (reference sequence). This CDR3 contains 20 residues. V lost 6 bases to trimming and J lost 5 bases, with 34 bases between them. Repertoires were generated with immunoSEQ multiplex PCR, while TCRdb's copy carries only in-frame clones and drops some. The profile shows just under 20,000 clones, about 81% of them singletons. Sequenced: CD4+ T cells from blood buffy coats. The V and J genes are TRBV19 and TRBJ2-5; D possibly corresponds to TRBD1 (6 bases). The sequence was obtained from a human donor in good health. The CDR3 reads CASSPRPGQTKAAFRETQYF. The CDR3 coding sequence is TGTGCCAGTAGCCCGAGGCCGGGACAAACAAAAGCGGCCTTCCGGGAGACCCAGTACTTC.